These 28 T cell receptor beta chains came from one sample sequenced in a study of cytomegalovirus exposure and HLA in healthy donors. PCR primers comprised 60 Vbeta and 13 Jbeta primers. Produced via immunoSEQ multiplex PCR; TCRdb's table is partial and in-frame only. The sample holds roughly 110,000 clones, 70% to 85% seen once. Input material: PBMCs. The source is a woman in her thirties or forties in good health and CMV-seropositive.

This chain uses TRBV2 with TRBJ2-5; a weak D match, TRBD2 (6 bases). Deletions cut 2 bases from V and 1 base from J, with 11 bases between. There are 15 residues in the CDR3. Germline V gene data show CDR1 as SNHLY and CDR2 as FYNNEI. CDR3: CASSEWGVLQETQYF. DNA for the CDR3: TGTGCCAGCAGTGAATGGGGGGTTCTCCAAGAGACCCAGTACTTC.

About this clone: The sample contains more than one DNA sequence encoding this CDR3. V gene TRBV5-1 combines with J gene TRBJ1-2; weak D call: TRBD1 (5 bases). Germline V gives CDR1 SGHRS, CDR2 YFSETQ. The CDR3 runs to 14 residues. With 2 bases removed from V and 2 bases from J, the gap between germline ends came to 10 bases. CDR3 sequence reads: CASSLAPGNYGYTF. CDR3 nucleotides: TGCGCCAGCAGCTTAGCCCCAGGGAACTATGGCTACACCTTC.

This chain uses TRBV6-5 with TRBJ1-1; 7 nucleotides align to TRBD1. V lost 5 bases and J lost 6; bases outside the gene matches: 9. Germline assignment: CDR1 MNHEY and CDR2 SVGAGI. CDR3 size: 14 residues. The CDR3 DNA is TGTGCCAGCAGTACAAAGACAGGGTTCCCTGAAGCTTTCTTT. Translation gives CASSTKTGFPEAFF.

In its sample, this clone was seen a few times. This chain connects TRBV2 to TRBJ1-2; maybe TRBD1 (6 bases). This CDR3 region has 14 residues. Between the trimmed V and J ends, which lost 6 bases and 8 bases, there was a span of 19 bases. CDR1 SNHLY and CDR2 FYNNEI come from the germline V gene. The CDR3 sequence: CASSAAQGLGGYTF. For the CDR3, the DNA is TGTGCCAGCAGCGCGGCACAGGGCCTCGGGGGCTACACCTTC.

V usage is TRBV2 and J usage is TRBJ2-5; a weak D match, TRBD1 (5 bases). The CDR3 covers 13 residues. Trimming stripped 6 bases from V and 4 bases from J, with 12 bases between. Germline CDR1 reads SNHLY; CDR2 reads FYNNEI. The CDR3 is CASRQGSVETQYF. In DNA form, the CDR3 reads TGTGCCAGCAGGCAGGGAAGTGTAGAGACCCAGTACTTC.

This chain links TRBV2 with TRBJ1-2; TRBD1 matches at 7 bases. The CDR3 length is 14 residues. The V gene end was trimmed by 5 bases and the J gene end by 2 bases; junction bases not matched to a gene: 5. Germline assignment: CDR1 SNHLY and CDR2 FYNNEI. The CDR3 coding sequence is TGTGCCAGCAGTCGACAGGGAACGAACTATGGCTACACCTTC. Translating gives CASSRQGTNYGYTF.

This clone came up a few times. This sequence joins TRBV19 and TRBJ2-7; D might be TRBD1 (5 bases). Trimming left V 4 bases short and J 2 bases short, with 18 bases between. Germline V gene data show CDR1 as LNHDA and CDR2 as SQIVND (reference sequence). This CDR3 comprises 16 residues. The CDR3 DNA follows: TGTGCCAGTAGTACCACAGGAATTCTTACTACCTACGAGCAGTACTTC. Residues: CASSTTGILTTYEQYF.

This clone has only one observation. V gene TRBV7-5 combines with J gene TRBJ2-7; the DNA was not compared with TRBD2, the D call given in the table. TRBV7-5 is assigned pseudogene status. CDR3 length equals 18 residues. CDR3 nucleotide sequence: TGTGCCAGAAGCTTATCAGGGTCGGGCGGGAGTCATACCTACGAGCAGTACTTC. It translates to CARSLSGSGGSHTYEQYF.

V usage is TRBV5-1 and J usage is TRBJ2-7; weak D call: TRBD1 (6 bases). V was pared by 4 bases and J by 1 base, with 18 bases between. The CDR3 is made up of 16 amino acids. Germline lookup yields CDR1 SGHRS and CDR2 YFSETQ. CDR3 in amino acids: CASSLRQARQSYEQYF. The DNA for the CDR3 is TGCGCCAGCAGCCTGCGACAGGCGAGGCAATCCTACGAGCAGTACTTC.

This clone has a single count. The V gene is TRBV6-6, the J gene TRBJ2-1, with D possibly TRBD2 on 6 matching bases. The CDR3 covers 16 residues. V was cut by 0 bases and J by 5 bases, with 14 bases left in between. Germline CDR1 MNHNY, CDR2 SVGAGI (reference sequence). The CDR3 DNA reads TGTGCCAGCAGTTACTCGATTGGGGGGATAAACAATGAGCAGTTCTTC. As protein: CASSYSIGGINNEQFF.

In this sample, this clone turned up a few times. V gene TRBV6-5 combines with J gene TRBJ2-5; 12 nucleotides agree with TRBD2. Looked up from germline, CDR1 is MNHEY and CDR2 is SVGAGI. The CDR3 spans 14 residues. With 7 bases clipped from V and 7 bases from J, the junction kept 7 bases outside the gene matches. CDR3 sequence (DNA): TGTGCCAGCAAACTAGCGGGGGGCGGAGGGACCCAGTACTTC. It specifies CASKLAGGGGTQYF.

V gene TRBV18 combines with J gene TRBJ2-7; 9 bases fit TRBD1. CDR1 is KGHSH and CDR2 is LQKENI in the germline V gene. V was clipped by 4 bases and J by 1 base; unmatched bases: 8. This CDR3 is 16 amino acids long. CDR3 sequence reads: CASSRGTGSLSYEQYF. The CDR3 DNA is TGTGCCAGCTCACGCGGGACAGGGTCTCTATCCTACGAGCAGTACTTC.

There are a few counts of this clone. CDR3 DNA sequence: TGTGCCAGCAGCGTAGGCGGGGAGCCCTACGAGCAGTACTTC. Translated: CASSVGGEPYEQYF. The rearrangement joins TRBV9 to TRBJ2-7, with a tentative D call TRBD2 (6 bases). V was pared by 0 bases and J by 2 bases, with 9 bases between. CDR3 length: 14 amino acids. Germline-derived CDR1 and CDR2 are SGDLS and YYNGEE.

Turning to this clone: Other nucleotide sequences from this sample produce the same CDR3. The chain joins TRBV9 to TRBJ2-7; TRBD2 matches 7 bases. V gave up 2 bases and J gave up 7 bases; unmatched junction bases: 6. The CDR3 loop spans 13 amino acids. CDR1 is SGDLS and CDR2 is YYNGEE in the germline V gene. CDR3 DNA sequence: TGTGCCAGCAGCGTCTCGAGGGGAGGGGAGCAGTACTTC. This encodes CASSVSRGGEQYF. Based on the CDR3 plus reference TRBV9 and TRBJ2-7, the full variable domain is DSGVTQTPKHLITATGQRVTLRCSPRSGDLSVYWYQQSLDQGLQFLIQYYNGEERAKGNILERFSAQQFPDLHSELNLSSLELGDSALYFCASSVSRGGEQYFGPGTRLTVT.

CDR3: CASSPTTGDGYTF. In nucleotides, the CDR3 is TGTGCCAGCTCACCAACGACAGGGGATGGCTACACCTTC. V usage is TRBV18 and J usage is TRBJ1-2; 8 bases line up with TRBD1. Germline CDR1 is KGHSH and CDR2 is LQKENI. This CDR3 spans 13 amino acids. Unmatched junction bases numbered 2, after V lost 2 bases and J lost 6 bases.

The chain combines TRBV25-1 with TRBJ1-2; a weak D match, TRBD1 (6 bases). There are 14 residues in the CDR3. From germline, CDR1 is MGHDK and CDR2 SYGVNS. Trimming stripped 5 bases from V and 8 bases from J, with 18 bases between. DNA of the CDR3: TGTGCCAGCAGTCCCCCACAGGGACGGAAAGGCTACACCTTC. Its translation is CASSPPQGRKGYTF.

This rearrangement joins TRBV2 to TRBJ1-2, with TRBD1 as a possible D gene (6 bases). The CDR3 covers 13 residues. V lost 7 bases and J 4 bases, leaving 13 bases between the germline ends. Looked up from germline, CDR1 is SNHLY and CDR2 is FYNNEI. Here the CDR3 DNA reads TGTGCCAGCACCACCAGGGGTGCCTATGGCTACACCTTC. The encoded protein is CASTTRGAYGYTF.

The CDR3 DNA sequence: TGTGCCAGCAGCTTGGGACTAGCGGGGGTGAATGAGCAGTTCTTC. Its translation: CASSLGLAGVNEQFF. V is TRBV5-6 and J is TRBJ2-1, with 12 bases identical to TRBD2. J lost 7 bases, V lost 0 bases, and 2 bases had no gene match. This CDR3 has 15 amino acids. CDR1 is SGHDT, CDR2 YYEEEE, per germline. Based on the CDR3 plus reference TRBV5-6 and TRBJ2-1, the full variable domain is DAGVTQSPTHLIKTRGQQVTLRCSPKSGHDTVSWYQQALGQGPQFIFQYYEEEERQRGNFPDRFSGHQFPNYSSELNVNALLLGDSALYLCASSLGLAGVNEQFFGPGTRLTVL.

This clone has just a few counts. V gene TRBV2 combines with J gene TRBJ1-5, with D tentatively TRBD1 (5 bases). The germline CDR1 and CDR2 sequences are SNHLY and FYNNEI. CDR3 length: 14 residues. The V and J ends lost 4 bases and 4 bases respectively, with 11 bases between them. The CDR3 DNA follows: TGTGCCAGCAGTGGGGGGGAAGGAAATCAGCCCCAGCATTTT. Its protein is CASSGGEGNQPQHF.

V gene TRBV6-5 combines with J gene TRBJ2-2, with 7 bases aligning to TRBD1. The CDR3 totals 14 residues. CDR1 and CDR2 (germline): MNHEY, SVGAGI. J lost 3 bases, V lost 6 bases, and 4 bases had no gene match. CDR3: CASRRDRYTGELFF. CDR3 nucleotide sequence: TGTGCCAGCAGAAGGGACAGATACACCGGGGAGCTGTTTTTT.

The chain employs TRBV5-1 and TRBJ2-2, with D unresolved. V was cut by 4 bases and J by 1 base, with 11 bases left in between. The V gene's germline CDR1 is SGHRS and CDR2 YFSETQ. CDR3 length equals 15 residues. The CDR3 loop reads CASSTRLGNTGELFF. CDR3 nucleotides: TGCGCCAGCAGCACTCGACTCGGGAACACCGGGGAGCTGTTTTTT. The full variable domain, its missing parts supplied by reference TRBV5-1 and TRBJ2-2, is KAGVTQTPRYLIKTRGQQVTLSCSPISGHRSVSWYQQTPGQGLQFLFEYFSETQRNKGNFPGRFSGRQFSNSRSEMNVSTLELGDSALYLCASSTRLGNTGELFFGEGSRLTVL.

This clone appeared a single time. The chain has TRBV4-2 and TRBJ2-1; D is ambiguous. The length of the CDR3 is 14 residues. Germline CDR1 LGHNA, CDR2 YNFKEQ. Trimming pared 8 bases from V and 2 bases from J, leaving 13 bases between. CDR3 DNA: TGTGCCAGCTCATCAGATCCGACCTACAATGAGCAGTTCTTC. Its translation: CASSSDPTYNEQFF.

The rearrangement uses TRBV5-1 and TRBJ1-2, with 7 nucleotides matching TRBD1. CDR1 is SGHRS, CDR2 YFSETQ, per germline. The CDR3 is 13 amino acids. V lost 4 bases, J lost 6 bases, and 6 bases stayed unmatched. The CDR3 sequence: CASSPSTGDGYTF. In DNA, the CDR3 is TGCGCCAGCAGCCCCAGCACAGGGGATGGCTACACCTTC.

The chain joins TRBV6-6 to TRBJ1-1; tentative D call: TRBD1 (5 bases). The ends were cut back, 4 bases at V and 0 bases at J, with 9 bases in the middle. Germline V gene lookup returns CDR1 MNHNY and CDR2 SVGAGI (reference sequence). The CDR3 runs 14 residues. The CDR3 is CASSSTALNTEAFF. The CDR3 DNA sequence: TGTGCCAGCAGTTCGACAGCCTTGAACACTGAAGCTTTCTTT.

This clone was picked up a small number of times. The chain links TRBV11-3 to TRBJ2-7, with TRBD2 identical over 8 bases. This CDR3 comprises 15 residues. Germline V CDR1 and CDR2: SGHNT, YENEEA. V lost 2 bases and J lost 2; bases outside the gene matches: 5. Written as DNA, the CDR3 is TGTGCCAGCAGCTTAATGGCGGGAGGTACCTACGAGCAGTACTTC. It yields the protein CASSLMAGGTYEQYF. The whole variable domain, remainder taken from reference TRBV11-3 and TRBJ2-7, is EAGVVQSPRYKIIEKKQPVAFWCNPISGHNTLYWYLQNLGQGPELLIRYENEEAVDDSQLPKDRFSAERLKGVDSTLKIQPAELGDSAVYLCASSLMAGGTYEQYFGPGTRLTVT.

The chain joins TRBV4-2 to TRBJ2-3; 7 bases fit TRBD1. This CDR3 has 16 residues. Unmatched junction bases numbered 5, after V lost 1 base and J lost 1 base. The V gene's germline CDR1 is LGHNA and CDR2 YNFKEQ. Here the CDR3 reads CASSQGFQGGTDTQYF. The DNA for the CDR3 is TGTGCCAGCAGCCAAGGTTTCCAGGGGGGCACAGATACGCAGTATTTT.

This chain joins TRBV7-9 and TRBJ2-1; TRBD2 aligns across 10 bases. This CDR3 contains 17 residues. Germline CDR1 reads SEHNR; CDR2 reads FQNEAQ (reference sequence). The trim removed 6 bases at V and 2 bases at J, leaving 10 bases unmatched. This CDR3 is CASRAGSGRAAYNEQFF. The CDR3 DNA reads as TGTGCCAGCAGGGCTGGGAGCGGGAGGGCCGCCTACAATGAGCAGTTCTTC.

This clone was observed a handful of times. V and J are TRBV7-9 and TRBJ2-7; D is possibly TRBD1 (5 bases). Trimming cost V 1 base and J 5 bases, with 18 bases left between them. Germline CDR1 and CDR2: SEHNR and FQNEAQ (reference sequence). The CDR3 runs 16 residues. Here the CDR3 DNA reads TGTGCCAGCAGCTTAGGGGGCGCAGCCCAGTCAGACGAGCAGTACTTC. This gives the protein CASSLGGAAQSDEQYF.